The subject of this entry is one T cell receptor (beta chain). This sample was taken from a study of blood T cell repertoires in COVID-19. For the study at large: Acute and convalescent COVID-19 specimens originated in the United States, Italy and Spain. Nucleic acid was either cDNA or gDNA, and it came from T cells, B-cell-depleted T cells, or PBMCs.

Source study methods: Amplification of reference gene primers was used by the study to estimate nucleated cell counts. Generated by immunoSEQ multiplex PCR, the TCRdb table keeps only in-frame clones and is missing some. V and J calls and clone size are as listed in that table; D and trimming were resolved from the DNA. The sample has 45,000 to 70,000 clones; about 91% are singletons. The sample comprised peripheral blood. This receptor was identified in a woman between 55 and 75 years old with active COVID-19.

The CDR3 loop is CASSLATQGGEAFF. CDR3 DNA sequence: TGTGCCAGCAGCTTAGCTACGCAGGGAGGTGAAGCTTTCTTT. The rearrangement uses TRBV7-8 and TRBJ1-1; tentative D call: TRBD1 (5 bases). Trimming left V 0 bases short and J 7 bases short, with 12 bases between. Germline CDR1 is SGHVS and CDR2 is FQNEAQ. There are 14 residues in the CDR3. The full variable domain, in which reference TRBV7-8 and TRBJ1-1 provide the parts outside the CDR3, is GAGVSQSPRYKVAKRGQDVALRCDPISGHVSLFWYQQALGQGPEFLTYFQNEAQLDKSGLPSDRFFAERPEGSVSTLKIQRTQQEDSAVYLCASSLATQGGEAFFGQGTRLTVV.